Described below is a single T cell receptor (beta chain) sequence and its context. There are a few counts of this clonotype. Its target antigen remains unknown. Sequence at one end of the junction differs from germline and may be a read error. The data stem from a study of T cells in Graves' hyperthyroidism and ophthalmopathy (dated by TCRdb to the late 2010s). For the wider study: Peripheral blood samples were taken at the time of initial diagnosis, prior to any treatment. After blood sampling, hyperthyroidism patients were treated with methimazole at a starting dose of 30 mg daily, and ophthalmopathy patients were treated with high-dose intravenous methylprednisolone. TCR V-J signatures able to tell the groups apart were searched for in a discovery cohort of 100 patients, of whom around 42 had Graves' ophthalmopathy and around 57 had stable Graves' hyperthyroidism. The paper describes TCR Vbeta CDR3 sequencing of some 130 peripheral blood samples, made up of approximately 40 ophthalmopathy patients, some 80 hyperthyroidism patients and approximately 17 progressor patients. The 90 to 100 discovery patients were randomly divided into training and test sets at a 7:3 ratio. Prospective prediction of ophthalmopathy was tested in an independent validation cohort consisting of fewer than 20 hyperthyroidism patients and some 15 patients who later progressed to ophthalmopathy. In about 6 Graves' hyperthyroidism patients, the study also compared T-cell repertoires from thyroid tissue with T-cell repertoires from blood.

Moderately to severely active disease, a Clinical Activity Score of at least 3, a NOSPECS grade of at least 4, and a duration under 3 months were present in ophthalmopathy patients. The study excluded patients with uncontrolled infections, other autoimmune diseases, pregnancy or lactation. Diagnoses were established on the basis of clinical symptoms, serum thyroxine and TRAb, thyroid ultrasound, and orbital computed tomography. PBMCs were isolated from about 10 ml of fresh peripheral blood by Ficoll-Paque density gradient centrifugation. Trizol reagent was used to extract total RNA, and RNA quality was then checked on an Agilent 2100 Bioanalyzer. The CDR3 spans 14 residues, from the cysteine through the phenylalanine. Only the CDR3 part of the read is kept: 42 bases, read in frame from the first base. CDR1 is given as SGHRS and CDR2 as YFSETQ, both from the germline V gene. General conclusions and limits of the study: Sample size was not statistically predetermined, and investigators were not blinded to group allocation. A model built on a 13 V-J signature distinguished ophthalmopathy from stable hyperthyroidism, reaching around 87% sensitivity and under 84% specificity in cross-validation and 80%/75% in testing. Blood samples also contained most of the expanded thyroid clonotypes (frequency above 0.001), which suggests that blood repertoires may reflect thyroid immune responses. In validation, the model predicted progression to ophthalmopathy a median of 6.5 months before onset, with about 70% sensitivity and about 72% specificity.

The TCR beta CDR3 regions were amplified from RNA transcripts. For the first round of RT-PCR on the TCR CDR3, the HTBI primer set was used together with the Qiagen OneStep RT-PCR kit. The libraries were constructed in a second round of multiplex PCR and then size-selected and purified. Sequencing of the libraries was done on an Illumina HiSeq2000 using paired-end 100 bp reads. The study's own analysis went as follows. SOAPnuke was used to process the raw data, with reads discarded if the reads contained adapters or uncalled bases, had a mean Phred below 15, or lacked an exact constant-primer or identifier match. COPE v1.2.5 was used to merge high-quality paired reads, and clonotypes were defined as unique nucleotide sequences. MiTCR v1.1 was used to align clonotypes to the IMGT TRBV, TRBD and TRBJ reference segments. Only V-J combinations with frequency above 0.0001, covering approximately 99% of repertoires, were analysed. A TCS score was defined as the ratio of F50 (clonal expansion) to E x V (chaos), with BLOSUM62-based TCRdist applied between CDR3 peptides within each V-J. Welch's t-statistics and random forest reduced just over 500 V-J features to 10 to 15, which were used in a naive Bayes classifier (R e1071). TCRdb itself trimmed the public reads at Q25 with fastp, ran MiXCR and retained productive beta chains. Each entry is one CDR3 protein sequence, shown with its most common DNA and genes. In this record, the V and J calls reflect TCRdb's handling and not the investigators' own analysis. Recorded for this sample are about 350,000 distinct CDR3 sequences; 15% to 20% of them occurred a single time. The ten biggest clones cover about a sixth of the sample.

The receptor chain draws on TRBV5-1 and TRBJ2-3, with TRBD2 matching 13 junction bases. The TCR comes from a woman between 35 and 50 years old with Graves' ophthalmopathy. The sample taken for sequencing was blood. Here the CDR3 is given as CASSLRTSGSGLNF. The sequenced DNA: TGCGCCAGCAGTTTAAGGACTAGCGGGAGCGGTTTGAATTTT.